This T cell receptor beta chain appears in the sequencing data of a study of Ad26.COV2.S vaccination and SARS-CoV-2 variants (dated by TCRdb to the early 2020s). Turning to the overall study: Vaccine-arm donors were drawn from COV1001, a multicentre, randomized, double-blind, placebo-controlled phase I-IIa trial of Ad26.COV2.S in healthy adults. TCRbeta repertoire sequencing served as the tool for gauging how specific and how broad the SARS-CoV-2-reactive T cell receptors were following Ad26.COV2.S vaccination. Trial participants were randomized into five groups of five, in which low-dose or high-dose Ad26.COV2.S was given once or twice, or placebo was given on both occasions. The TCR-sequenced set comprised roughly 30 samples: around 20 Ad26.COV2.S vaccine recipients, 5 placebo recipients and 8 SARS-CoV-2 convalescent individuals. Dosing of Ad26.COV2.S was intramuscular, at either 5x10^10 or 1x10^11 viral particles, delivered as one shot or as two shots spaced 56 days apart. Blinding of investigators to trial group allocation was maintained during experiments and outcome assessment.

Including cysteine and phenylalanine, the CDR3 has 19 amino acids. CDR3 DNA is the only sequence kept; it has 57 bases, read in frame from the first base. V loses 5 bases of germline sequence and J loses 4 bases, and the interval between the two ends is 24 bases. CDR1 and CDR2, per the germline V gene, are SNHLY and FYNNEI. Per the publication, the treatment or condition label means: about 20 received Ad26.COV2.S at low or high dose, single or two shots; about 5 received placebo; per-sample allocation not given. Repertoires of vaccine and placebo recipients were sequenced from samples collected on day 63 after the first injection. Between 29 July and 7 August 2020, Cohort 1b enrolled about two dozen adults aged 18-55 years at one site in Boston, USA. Ad26.COV2.S was a replication-incompetent adenovirus type 26 vector that expressed a prefusion-stabilized SARS-CoV-2 spike protein derived from the original Wuhan strain.

TCRbeta CDR3 regions were sequenced with the immunoSEQ Assay. After extraction, genomic DNA underwent amplification by bias-controlled multiplex PCR, followed by high-throughput sequencing. The authors processed their data as follows. To quantify the absolute abundance of each unique TCRbeta CDR3 region, sequences were collapsed and filtered. T cell fraction was estimated by normalizing TCRbeta template counts to usable DNA, with usable DNA measured through amplification of reference genes found in all nucleated cells. Repertoire TCRs were annotated as SARS-CoV-2-specific when V gene, CDR3 amino acid sequence and J gene were exactly matched to a known reactive TCR set. The reference SARS-CoV-2 TCR set came from MIRA and was filtered for enrichment in COVID-19-positive ImmuneCODE repertoires, removing public or cross-reactive TCRs. Based on the MIRA antigens, annotated TCRs were further analysed at the level of specific ORF or position within ORF. Breadth was defined as the number of annotated unique rearrangements divided by the total number of unique productive rearrangements, and depth was defined as the summed frequency of the annotated unique rearrangements. Two-sided Wilcoxon rank-sum tests were applied when comparing TCR breadth between groups. The clones in this table, taken by TCRdb from immuneACCESS, are in-frame only. Not every clone is retained; where verified, under half of the shortfall comes from an unresolved V gene, and the cause of the rest is unknown. V and J calls and clone size come straight from that table; D and trimming were deduced from the DNA. This sample has 350,000 to 400,000 clones in its table, and approximately 91% of those were observed once. 1.5% to 2% of the sample is held by the ten biggest clonotypes.

In regard to this clone: This receptor's antigen is unknown. Base qualities are missing; no much larger clone stands one base away.

General findings and caveats noted by the study authors: Non-spike TCR breadth was comparable between vaccine and placebo recipients, consistent with the vaccine containing only spike. It was noted by the authors that total T cell responses may have been underestimated by the TCR breadth and depth analyses. Ad26.COV2.S recipients had higher spike-specific TCR breadth than placebo recipients (P = 0.0014). Substantial breadth of spike-specific CD8+ and CD4+ T cell responses was reported after vaccination. Comparing responses between vaccine doses or regimens was not something the study was powered to do.

This material consisted of peripheral blood, taken in a trial of Ad26.COV2.S vaccine versus placebo. This sequence uses TRBV2 and TRBJ1-6, with a weak D call of TRBD1 (6 bases match). The TCR comes from a person between 18 and 59 years old who received the Ad26.COV2.S COVID-19 vaccine or a placebo. The DNA sequence is TGTGCCAGCAGTATTGACACCTTCTACAGGGTGGGGTATAATTCACCCCTCCACTTT. This yields the protein CASSIDTFYRVGYNSPLHF.